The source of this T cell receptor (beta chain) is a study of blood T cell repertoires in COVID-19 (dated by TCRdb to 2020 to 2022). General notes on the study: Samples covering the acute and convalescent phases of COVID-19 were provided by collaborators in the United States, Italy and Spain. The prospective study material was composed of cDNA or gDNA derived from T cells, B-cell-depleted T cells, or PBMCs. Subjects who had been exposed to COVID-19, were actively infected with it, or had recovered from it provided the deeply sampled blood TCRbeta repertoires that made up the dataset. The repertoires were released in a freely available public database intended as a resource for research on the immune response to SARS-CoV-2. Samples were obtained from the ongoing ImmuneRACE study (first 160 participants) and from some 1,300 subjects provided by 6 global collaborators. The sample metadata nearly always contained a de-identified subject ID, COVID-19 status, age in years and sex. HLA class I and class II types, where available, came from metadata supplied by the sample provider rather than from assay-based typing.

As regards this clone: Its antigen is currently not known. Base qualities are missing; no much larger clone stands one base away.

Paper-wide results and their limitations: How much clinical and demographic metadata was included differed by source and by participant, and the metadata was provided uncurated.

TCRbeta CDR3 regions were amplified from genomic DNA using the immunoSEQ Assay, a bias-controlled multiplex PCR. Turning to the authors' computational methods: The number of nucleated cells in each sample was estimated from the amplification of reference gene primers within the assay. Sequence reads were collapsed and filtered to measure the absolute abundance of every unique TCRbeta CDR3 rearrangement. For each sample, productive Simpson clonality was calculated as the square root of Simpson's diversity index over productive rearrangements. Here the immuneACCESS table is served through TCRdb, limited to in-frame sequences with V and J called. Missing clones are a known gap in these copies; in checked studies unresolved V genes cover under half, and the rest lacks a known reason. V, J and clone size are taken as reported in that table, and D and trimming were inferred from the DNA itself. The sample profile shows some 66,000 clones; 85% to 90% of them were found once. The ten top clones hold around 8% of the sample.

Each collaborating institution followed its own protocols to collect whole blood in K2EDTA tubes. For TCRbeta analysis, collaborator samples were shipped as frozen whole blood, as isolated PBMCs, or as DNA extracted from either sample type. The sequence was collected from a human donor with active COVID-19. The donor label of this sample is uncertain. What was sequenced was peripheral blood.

The nucleotide sequence is TGTGCTAGTGGTCCCCAGGGATCAGAGACCCAGTACTTC. Its translation reads: CASGPQGSETQYF. The V and J segments used are TRBV12-5 and TRBJ2-5; 5 matching bases give a weak D call of TRBD1. The germline ends are 11 bases apart after V is trimmed by 5 bases and J by 4 bases. The CDR3 goes from the cysteine to the phenylalanine over 13 residues. Only the CDR3 portion is preserved as DNA: 39 bases, with reading frame beginning at the first base. Via the germline V gene, CDR1 is LGHNT and CDR2 FRNRAP.